Listed below are T cell receptor beta chains from one sample, sequenced in a study of identical twins. TCRdb reprocessed the 5' RACE reads with MiXCR, giving one entry per CDR3 protein. Among roughly 490,000 distinct CDR3 sequences listed, roughly 13% were seen once. Another study also made use of these data, one on yellow fever vaccine responses in identical twins.

Material for sequencing was CD4+ T cells sorted from blood. All receptors derive from a woman younger than 35 in good health. Both conserved end residues are part of each CDR3. D genes are given only for firm matches. Clone size is stated in some rows and not others, as once, few, many or a class when expanded.

v_call	cdr3_length	j_call	clone_size	d_call	cdr3_aa	cdr3_nt
TRBV12-3/TRBV12-4	17	TRBJ1-2	few	.	CASSLALGGGGNYGYTF	TGTGCCAGCAGTTTAGCGCTAGGGGGTGGAGGTAACTATGGCTACACCTTC
TRBV19	14	TRBJ1-1	.	TRBD1	CASSMEQGGTEAFF	TGTGCCAGTAGTATGGAGCAGGGGGGGACTGAAGCTTTCTTT
TRBV12-3/TRBV12-4	13	TRBJ2-7	.	.	CASSPPTPREQYF	TGTGCCAGCAGCCCCCCAACGCCCCGCGAGCAGTACTTC
TRBV10-3	14	TRBJ2-3	.	.	CAISDEGRTDTQYF	TGTGCCATCAGTGATGAGGGTCGCACAGATACGCAGTATTTT
TRBV20-1	15	TRBJ2-3	.	TRBD2	CSAGSGGARADTQYF	TGCAGTGCCGGTAGCGGGGGGGCCCGCGCAGATACGCAGTATTTT
TRBV3-1	16	TRBJ2-5	few	.	CASSHEGRSLWGTQYF	TGTGCCAGCAGCCATGAAGGACGGTCCTTGTGGGGGACCCAGTACTTC
TRBV10-3	19	TRBJ2-1	many	.	CAIEKSVFKHGGNYNEQFF	TGTGCCATTGAGAAGTCGGTCTTCAAGCACGGCGGGAATTACAATGAGCAGTTCTTC
TRBV27	17	TRBJ2-1	.	TRBD2	CASSSRLAGGRVNEQFF	TGTGCCAGCAGTTCCCGACTAGCGGGAGGGAGGGTCAATGAGCAGTTCTTC
TRBV28	14	TRBJ1-4	.	.	CASNPSTKGEKLFF	TGTGCCAGCAACCCTTCTACAAAGGGGGAAAAACTGTTTTTT
TRBV4-2	21	TRBJ2-3	few	TRBD2	CASSQDLLGLAGPTSTDTQYF	TGTGCCAGCAGCCAAGATCTATTAGGCCTAGCGGGGCCGACTAGCACAGATACGCAGTATTTT
TRBV20-1	14	TRBJ2-2	few	.	CSATNQPNTGELFF	TGCAGTGCCACCAACCAGCCGAACACCGGGGAGCTGTTTTTT
TRBV5-1	16	TRBJ2-1	many	TRBD2	CASSLGGLAGGTEQFF	TGCGCCAGCAGCTTGGGGGGACTAGCGGGAGGAACTGAGCAGTTCTTC
TRBV18	13	TRBJ2-3	.	.	CASSPLGSDTQYF	TGTGCCAGCTCACCCCTTGGCTCAGATACGCAGTATTTT
TRBV29-1	13	TRBJ2-3	few	.	CSVQRGGLDPQYF	TGCAGCGTCCAAAGGGGGGGTTTGGATCCGCAGTATTTT
TRBV20-1	11	TRBJ2-7	.	.	CSATPVAEQYF	TGCAGTGCTACCCCTGTGGCCGAGCAGTACTTC
TRBV10-2	14	TRBJ2-1	many	.	CASSPGSWEDEQFF	TGCGCCAGCAGTCCGGGCTCTTGGGAGGATGAGCAGTTCTTC
TRBV4-1	19	TRBJ2-1	.	TRBD2	CASSQQLAGERGSYNEQFF	TGCGCCAGCAGCCAACAACTAGCGGGAGAGCGGGGTTCATACAATGAGCAGTTCTTC
TRBV12-3/TRBV12-4	14	TRBJ2-5	.	.	CASSSLGPRETQYF	TGTGCCAGCAGTTCCCTGGGGCCCCGGGAGACCCAGTACTTC
TRBV20-1	15	TRBJ2-5	few	.	CSASSPGTPPETQYF	TGCAGTGCTAGCTCCCCCGGGACACCACCAGAGACCCAGTACTTC
TRBV25-1	15	TRBJ2-7	many	.	CASSDIVGGQGEQYF	TGTGCCAGCAGTGATATTGTCGGGGGGCAGGGCGAGCAGTACTTC
TRBV5-1	15	TRBJ2-5	.	.	CASSSVPNRQETQYF	TGCGCCAGCAGCTCAGTGCCCAACCGCCAAGAGACCCAGTACTTC
TRBV7-2	16	TRBJ2-1	few	TRBD2	CASSIGTSGRGNEQFF	TGTGCCAGCAGCATCGGGACTAGCGGGAGGGGCAATGAGCAGTTCTTC
TRBV5-4	14	TRBJ2-2	few	.	CASSLGWDSGELFF	TGTGCCAGCAGCTTGGGGTGGGATTCCGGGGAGCTGTTTTTT
TRBV7-9	14	TRBJ2-3	many	TRBD1	CASSSKDREDTQYF	TGTGCCAGCAGCTCCAAGGACAGGGAGGATACGCAGTATTTT
TRBV12-3/TRBV12-4	14	TRBJ1-2	many	.	CASRVDGWYYGYTF	TGTGCCAGCAGAGTCGACGGATGGTACTATGGCTACACCTTC
TRBV15	14	TRBJ2-7	many	TRBD1	CATSRDKGRGEQYF	TGTGCCACCAGCAGAGATAAGGGCAGGGGGGAGCAGTACTTC
TRBV5-5	14	TRBJ1-5	.	.	CASSLADGNQPQHF	TGTGCCAGCAGCTTGGCCGACGGCAATCAGCCCCAGCATTTT
TRBV29-1	15	TRBJ2-5	.	.	CSVEDWVGIQETQYF	TGCAGCGTTGAAGATTGGGTCGGGATTCAAGAGACCCAGTACTTC
TRBV7-9	14	TRBJ1-1	few	TRBD1	CASSSGQGKPEAFF	TGTGCCAGCAGCTCGGGACAGGGAAAGCCTGAAGCTTTCTTT
TRBV5-1	15	TRBJ1-1	.	.	CASSLSFDGFTEAFF	TGCGCCAGCAGCCTATCTTTTGACGGGTTCACTGAAGCTTTCTTT
TRBV7-2	18	TRBJ2-2	many	TRBD2	CASSLGRGGALNTGELFF	TGTGCCAGCAGCTTAGGGCGCGGGGGGGCCTTGAACACCGGGGAGCTGTTTTTT
TRBV7-2	15	TRBJ2-1	few	.	CASSLAAGGRNEQFF	TGTGCCAGCAGCTTAGCGGCCGGGGGGCGGAATGAGCAGTTCTTC
TRBV7-6	13	TRBJ1-2	few	.	CASSLALGFGYTF	TGTGCCAGCAGCTTAGCCTTGGGCTTTGGCTACACCTTC
TRBV29-1	14	TRBJ2-1	few	.	CSVDVGQPYNEQFF	TGCAGCGTTGATGTGGGGCAACCCTACAATGAGCAGTTCTTC
TRBV20-1	11	TRBJ2-7	.	.	CSADRFGEQYF	TGCAGTGCTGACAGGTTTGGGGAGCAGTACTTC
TRBV10-1	15	TRBJ2-1	few	TRBD2	CASSESVAGGFKQFF	TGCGCCAGCAGTGAGTCGGTAGCGGGAGGGTTCAAGCAGTTCTTC
TRBV4-1	14	TRBJ1-2	few	.	CASSQDYSTYGYTF	TGCGCCAGCAGCCAAGATTATTCTACTTATGGCTACACCTTC
TRBV12-3/TRBV12-4	14	TRBJ1-3	few	.	CASSLLNSGNTIYF	TGTGCCAGCAGTTTGCTGAACTCTGGAAACACCATATATTTT
TRBV12-3/TRBV12-4	13	TRBJ2-7	.	.	CASSLARAYEQYF	TGTGCCAGCAGTTTAGCCAGAGCCTACGAGCAGTACTTC
TRBV5-1	15	TRBJ2-1	.	.	CASSLSGHPYNEQFF	TGCGCCAGCAGCTTGTCCGGACATCCCTACAATGAGCAGTTCTTC
TRBV2	15	TRBJ1-6	.	.	CASSKESSYNSPLHF	TGTGCCAGCAGTAAGGAGAGCTCCTATAATTCACCCCTCCACTTT
TRBV5-5	13	TRBJ1-1	few	.	CASSLYENTEAFF	TGTGCCAGCAGCTTGTATGAGAACACTGAAGCTTTCTTT
TRBV10-3	14	TRBJ2-7	few	.	CAIRGDMGINEQYF	TGTGCCATCAGGGGGGATATGGGAATCAACGAGCAGTACTTC
TRBV6-1	14	TRBJ2-2	.	.	CASSHTGNTGELFF	TGTGCCAGCAGCCATACAGGGAACACCGGGGAGCTGTTTTTT
TRBV25-1	17	TRBJ2-6	few	.	CASSRTGRGSGANVLTF	TGTGCCAGCAGCCGGACAGGGAGGGGCTCTGGGGCCAACGTCCTGACTTTC
TRBV28	15	TRBJ2-1	few	TRBD2	CASTSARGVLNEQFF	TGTGCCAGCACGTCGGCGCGGGGGGTGCTCAATGAGCAGTTCTTC
TRBV5-1	14	TRBJ2-5	.	TRBD1	CASSLHGTEETQYF	TGCGCCAGCAGCTTGCACGGGACAGAAGAGACCCAGTACTTC
TRBV11-3	14	TRBJ2-1	.	.	CASSSSWGVSEQFF	TGTGCCAGCAGTTCCTCGTGGGGGGTCAGTGAGCAGTTCTTC
TRBV20-1	13	TRBJ2-3	few	.	CSARDVGADTQYF	TGCAGTGCTAGAGATGTTGGGGCAGATACGCAGTATTTT